The 23 T cell receptor beta chains reported below all come from one sample, sequenced in a study of control samples from healthy donors and cancer patients. Profiled with immunoSEQ multiplex PCR; TCRdb holds only in-frame clones, not every one. The sample yields some 130,000 clones, roughly 90% seen once. Sequencing used blood. The source is a man in his thirties or forties in good health.

In its sample, this clone was seen once. The gene calls are TRBV3-1 (or the pseudogene TRBV3-2) and TRBJ2-1; TRBD2 is a possible D gene (6 bases). The germline V gene encodes CDR1 LGHDT and CDR2 YNNKEL (reference sequence). Trimming removed 8 bases from V and 4 bases from J, with 6 bases in between. There are 11 residues in the CDR3. CDR3 bases: TGTGCCAGCGGGGGGTACAATGAGCAGTTCTTC. Amino acids: CASGGYNEQFF.

The chain links TRBV27 to TRBJ2-7; 11 bases are a match to TRBD2. Germline V lookup: CDR1 MNHEY, CDR2 SMNVEV (reference sequence). V was clipped by 5 bases and J by 4 bases; unmatched bases: 7. CDR3 length: 15 amino acids. The CDR3 loop reads CASSPLAGGPYEQYF. The CDR3 DNA reads TGTGCCAGCAGTCCCCTAGCGGGAGGTCCATACGAGCAGTACTTC.

The chain links TRBV18 to TRBJ1-6; TRBD1 matches at 7 bases. The CDR3 length is 12 residues. Trimming at V came to 2 bases and at J to 16 bases, leaving 5 bases not matched to a gene. The V gene's germline CDR1 is KGHSH and CDR2 LQKENI. For the CDR3, the DNA is TGTGCCAGCTCACCAGAGACAGGGTTGCTCCACTTT. It specifies CASSPETGLLHF.

The rearrangement uses TRBV5-1 and TRBJ1-2; D is perhaps TRBD1 (5 bases). Germline values: CDR1 SGHRS, CDR2 YFSETQ. Between the trimmed V and J ends, which lost 0 bases and 0 bases, there was a span of 18 bases. CDR3 length equals 18 residues. The CDR3 DNA sequence: TGCGCCAGCAGCTTGGCCGTCCCAGGGACTTTGGCTAACTATGGCTACACCTTC. This translates into CASSLAVPGTLANYGYTF.

The chain links TRBV27 to TRBJ2-5; D not certain. Per the germline V gene, CDR1 is MNHEY and CDR2 is SMNVEV (reference sequence). The CDR3 runs 14 residues. V lost 0 bases, J lost 1 base, and 6 bases lay in between. The CDR3 nucleotides read TGTGCCAGCAGTTTATCGGCAGGCCAAGAGACCCAGTACTTC. It translates to CASSLSAGQETQYF.

V is TRBV7-9 and J is TRBJ2-7, with D tentatively TRBD1 (5 bases). The germline CDR1 and CDR2 sequences are SEHNR and FQNEAQ (reference sequence). The CDR3 has 12 residues. The germline V and J ends were trimmed by 5 bases and 6 bases, with 11 bases remaining between them. In nucleotides, the CDR3 is TGTGCCAGCAGCCAGCAGGGTGGCGAGCAGTACTTC. It specifies CASSQQGGEQYF.

CDR3 amino acids: CASSRQGADGYTF. The CDR3 region has the DNA TGTGCCAGCAGTCGACAGGGGGCTGATGGCTACACCTTC. This chain connects TRBV2 to TRBJ1-2; TRBD1 aligns across 10 bases. CDR1 SNHLY and CDR2 FYNNEI come from the germline V gene. The CDR3 has 13 amino acids. Trimming removed 5 bases from V and 6 bases from J; junction bases left unmatched: 3.

This chain uses TRBV19 with TRBJ1-5; 8 nucleotides line up with TRBD1. CDR1 and CDR2 (germline): LNHDA, SQIVND (reference sequence). Trimming cost V 4 bases and J 6 bases; bases outside gene matches: 17. This CDR3 has 18 residues. The CDR3 here is CASSRSGRGPGFGQPQHF. The CDR3 DNA reads as TGTGCCAGTAGTAGGTCGGGCAGGGGGCCCGGATTCGGTCAGCCCCAGCATTTT. Together with reference TRBV19 and TRBJ1-5, the CDR3 gives the full variable domain: DGGITQSPKYLFRKEGQNVTLSCEQNLNHDAMYWYRQDPGQGLRLIYYSQIVNDFQKGDIAEGYSVSREKKESFPLTVTSAQKNPTAFYLCASSRSGRGPGFGQPQHFGDGTRLSIL.

This chain uses TRBV27 with TRBJ1-5; 7 bases are a match to TRBD1. This CDR3 contains 15 residues. Germline V gives CDR1 MNHEY, CDR2 SMNVEV (reference sequence). V was clipped by 7 bases and J by 3 bases; unmatched bases: 9. CDR3 residues: CASKGRDRTNQPQHF. The DNA of the CDR3 is TGTGCCAGCAAGGGTCGGGACAGAACCAATCAGCCCCAGCATTTT.

This rearrangement joins TRBV6-5 to TRBJ1-5; D is unclear. CDR3 length: 13 amino acids. Per germline, CDR1 MNHEY and CDR2 SVGAGI. The ends were cut back, 6 bases at V and 0 bases at J, with 6 bases in the middle. CDR3 bases: TGTGCCAGCAGGCAATATAGCAATCAGCCCCAGCATTTT. It encodes CASRQYSNQPQHF.

CDR3 sequence reads: CASRKPGQGRTGELFF. In DNA, the CDR3 is TGTGCCAGCAGGAAACCGGGACAGGGGAGGACCGGGGAGCTGTTTTTT. The rearrangement uses TRBV11-2 and TRBJ2-2; 10 bases line up with TRBD1. Trimming removed 6 bases from V and 5 bases from J; junction bases left unmatched: 9. Germline CDR1 reads SGHAT; CDR2 reads FQNNGV. This CDR3 comprises 16 residues.

The CDR3, as DNA: TGTGCCAGCAGCAAAGACGGGGGAATCGGCAATCAGCCCCAGCATTTT. This sequence encodes CASSKDGGIGNQPQHF. This chain uses TRBV21-1 with TRBJ1-5. TRBV21-1 is a documented pseudogene. The CDR3 consists of 16 residues.

This chain joins TRBV19 and TRBJ2-1; 9 bases map to TRBD1. J was trimmed by 5 bases and V by 3 bases; bases with no gene match: 5. CDR3 length: 15 amino acids. Per germline, CDR1 LNHDA and CDR2 SQIVND (reference sequence). The chain's CDR3 is CASSINRGQDNEQFF. In nucleotides, the CDR3 is TGTGCCAGTAGTATCAACAGGGGGCAGGACAATGAGCAGTTCTTC.

Only one count was recorded for this clone. The V gene is TRBV2, the J gene TRBJ1-6; 9 bases match TRBD1. This CDR3 comprises 15 residues. Trimming cost V 6 bases and J 5 bases; bases outside gene matches: 5. CDR1 is SNHLY, CDR2 FYNNEI, per germline. In nucleotides, the CDR3 is TGTGCCAGCAGGAGGACAGGGGCAAATAATTCACCCCTCCACTTT. This gives the protein CASRRTGANNSPLHF.

The V call is TRBV6-5, the J call TRBJ2-5; perhaps TRBD1 as D (6 bases). The V gene's germline CDR1 is MNHEY and CDR2 SVGAGI. The CDR3 is 15 amino acids. With 8 bases removed from V and 4 bases from J, the gap between germline ends came to 20 bases. This CDR3 reads CASRPDRSLGETQYF. DNA of the CDR3: TGTGCCAGCCGGCCCGACAGGTCCCTCGGAGAGACCCAGTACTTC.

The chain links TRBV10-3 to TRBJ1-5; 12 nucleotides match TRBD1. From germline, CDR1 is ENHRY and CDR2 SYGVKD. The ends lost 5 bases at V and 2 bases at J; junction bases unmatched: 7. CDR3 length: 17 residues. The CDR3 here is CAISSGTGGFGNQPQHF. In DNA, the CDR3 is TGTGCCATCAGTTCCGGGACAGGGGGCTTCGGCAATCAGCCCCAGCATTTT.

The gene calls are TRBV3-1 (or the pseudogene TRBV3-2) and TRBJ2-7; 7 bases map to TRBD1. CDR3 size: 14 residues. Germline V gives CDR1 LGHDT, CDR2 YNNKEL (reference sequence). V dropped 1 base and J dropped 4; count of bases not matched to a gene: 4. The CDR3 loop reads CASSQVARGYEQYF. As DNA, the CDR3 is TGTGCCAGCAGCCAAGTTGCCAGGGGGTACGAGCAGTACTTC.

This clone was seen a handful of times. The J gene is TRBJ2-2, the V gene TRBV6-4; D ambiguous. Trimming shortened V by 2 bases and J by 3 bases, and 4 bases separated the two germline ends. Germline CDR1 reads MRHNA; CDR2 reads SNTAGT. This CDR3 is 13 amino acids long. CDR3: CASSDRDTGELFF. The CDR3 nucleotides are TGTGCCAGCAGTGACAGGGACACCGGGGAGCTGTTTTTT.

The V call is TRBV19, the J call TRBJ1-1, with D hard to call. V was clipped by 8 bases and J by 8 bases, with 24 bases between them. There are 15 residues in the CDR3. Germline V gene sequence: CDR1 LNHDA, CDR2 SQIVND (reference sequence). CDR3 DNA: TGTGCCAGTCTAGGAGGGCCACAACCCAACTGGGAAGCTTTCTTT. Translation: CASLGGPQPNWEAFF.

V usage is TRBV5-1 and J usage is TRBJ1-1; D is undetermined. CDR3 size: 14 residues. Germline CDR1 is SGHRS and CDR2 is YFSETQ. V lost 4 bases, J lost 1 base, and 11 bases lay in between. For the CDR3, the DNA is TGCGCCAGCAGCCGGCTCAGTGGGAACACTGAAGCTTTCTTT. Amino acid sequence: CASSRLSGNTEAFF. The whole variable domain, remainder taken from reference TRBV5-1 and TRBJ1-1, is KAGVTQTPRYLIKTRGQQVTLSCSPISGHRSVSWYQQTPGQGLQFLFEYFSETQRNKGNFPGRFSGRQFSNSRSEMNVSTLELGDSALYLCASSRLSGNTEAFFGQGTRLTVV.

The rearrangement joins TRBV28 to TRBJ2-3, with a weak D call TRBD1 (5 bases). The CDR3 runs to 15 residues. CDR1 is MDHEN and CDR2 is SYDVKM in the germline V gene. Trimming took off 6 bases at V and 1 base at J, with 14 bases between the two ends. CDR3 protein: CASRDRQRRTDTQYF. The CDR3 region has the DNA TGTGCCAGCAGGGATAGACAGCGTCGCACAGATACGCAGTATTTT.

The rearrangement uses TRBV3-1 (or the pseudogene TRBV3-2) and TRBJ2-7, with D perhaps matching TRBD1 (6 bases). The CDR3 sequence is 13 residues long. Trimming left V 4 bases short and J 6 bases short, with 13 bases between. Germline V lookup: CDR1 LGHDT, CDR2 YNNKEL (reference sequence). DNA for the CDR3: TGTGCCAGCAGCCGTCGTCCAGGGGTCGAGCAGTACTTC. Translated, it gives CASSRRPGVEQYF.

The chain uses TRBV5-4 and TRBJ1-4; the D is unclear. V shed 4 bases and J shed 4 bases, with 8 bases lying between them. Germline CDR1 SGHNT, CDR2 YYREEE (reference sequence). This CDR3 is built from 13 residues. This CDR3 is CASSPSLNEKLFF. The CDR3 bases are TGTGCCAGCAGCCCCTCCCTTAATGAAAAACTGTTTTTT.